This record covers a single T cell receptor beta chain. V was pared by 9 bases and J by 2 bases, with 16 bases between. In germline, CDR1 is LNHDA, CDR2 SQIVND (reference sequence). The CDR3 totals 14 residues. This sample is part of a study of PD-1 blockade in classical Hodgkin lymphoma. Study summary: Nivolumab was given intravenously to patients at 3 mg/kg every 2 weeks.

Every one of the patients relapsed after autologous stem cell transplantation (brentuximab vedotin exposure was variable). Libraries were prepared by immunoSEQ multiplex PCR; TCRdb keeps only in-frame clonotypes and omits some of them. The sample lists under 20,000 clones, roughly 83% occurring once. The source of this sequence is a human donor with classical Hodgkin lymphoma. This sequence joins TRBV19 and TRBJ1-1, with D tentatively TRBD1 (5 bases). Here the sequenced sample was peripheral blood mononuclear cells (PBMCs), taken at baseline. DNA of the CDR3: TGTGCCAGCCGAAAAGCCAGGGTTAACACTGAAGCTTTCTTT. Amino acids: CASRKARVNTEAFF.